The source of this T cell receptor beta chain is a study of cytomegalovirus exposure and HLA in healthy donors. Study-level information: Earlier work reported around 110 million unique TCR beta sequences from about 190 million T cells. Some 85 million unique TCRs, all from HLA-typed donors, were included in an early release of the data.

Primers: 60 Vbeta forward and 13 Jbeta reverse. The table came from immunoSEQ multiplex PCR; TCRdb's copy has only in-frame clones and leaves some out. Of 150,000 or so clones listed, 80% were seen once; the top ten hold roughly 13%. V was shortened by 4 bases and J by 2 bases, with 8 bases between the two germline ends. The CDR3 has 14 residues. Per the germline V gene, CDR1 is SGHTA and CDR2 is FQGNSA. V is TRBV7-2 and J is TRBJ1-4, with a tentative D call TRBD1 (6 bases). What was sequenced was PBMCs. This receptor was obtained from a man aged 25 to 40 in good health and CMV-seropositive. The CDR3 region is CASSSGATNEKLFF. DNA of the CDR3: TGTGCCAGCAGCTCAGGGGCGACTAATGAAAAACTGTTTTTT.